The 26 T cell receptor beta chains below all came from one sample that was sequenced in a study of blood T cell repertoires in COVID-19. Generated by immunoSEQ multiplex PCR, the TCRdb table keeps only in-frame clones and is missing some. This sample carries about 210,000 clones, around 87% of them seen once, and the ten largest clones take approximately 3%. The specimen was peripheral blood. The source is a man between 60 and 70 years old with acute or convalescent COVID-19.

V gene TRBV7-2 combines with J gene TRBJ2-2, with TRBD2 as a possible D gene (5 bases). The CDR3 contains 15 residues. Trimming took off 1 base at V and 5 bases at J, with 11 bases between the two ends. Germline CDR1 SGHTA, CDR2 FQGNSA. Here the CDR3 DNA reads TGTGCCAGCAGCTTAGGAGGGCTTAGAACCGGGGAGCTGTTTTTT. This codes for CASSLGGLRTGELFF. The whole variable domain, filled in from reference TRBV7-2 and TRBJ2-2, reads GAGVSQSPSNKVTEKGKDVELRCDPISGHTALYWYRQSLGQGLEFLIYFQGNSAPDKSGLPSDRFSAERTGGSVSTLTIQRTQQEDSAVYLCASSLGGLRTGELFFGEGSRLTVL.

The gene calls are TRBV4-1 and TRBJ1-2, with 7 nucleotides matching TRBD1. V shed 2 bases and J 12 bases; nucleotides not matched to a gene: 15. The CDR3 length is 15 residues. Germline CDR1 reads MGHRA; CDR2 reads YSYEKL. CDR3 sequence reads: CASSQQRQGERADTF. The CDR3 DNA follows: TGCGCCAGCAGCCAACAAAGACAGGGCGAGAGAGCAGACACCTTC.

The V gene is TRBV6-5, the J gene TRBJ1-4, with 9 positions matching TRBD1. Looked up from germline, CDR1 is MNHEY and CDR2 is SVGAGI. Trimming at V came to 6 bases and at J to 8 bases, leaving 10 bases not matched to a gene. CDR3 length: 15 residues. For the CDR3, the DNA is TGTGCCAGCAGAGGGGACAGGGCAATTTTCGAAAAACTGTTTTTT. Translating it yields CASRGDRAIFEKLFF.

The genes are TRBV29-1 and TRBJ2-7; possible D gene TRBD2, 5 bases. CDR1 and CDR2 (germline): SQVTM, ANQGSEA. The CDR3 extends over 13 amino acids. Trimming left V 3 bases short and J 4 bases short, with 13 bases between. CDR3 DNA: TGCAGCGTTGAGGGAATCGAGGGTTACGAGCAGTACTTC. Residues: CSVEGIEGYEQYF.

The J gene is TRBJ2-7, the V gene TRBV5-4; 16 bases are a match to TRBD2. The V segment lost 4 bases and the J segment 2 bases; nucleotides outside the gene matches: 3. The CDR3 is made up of 16 amino acids. The germline CDR1 and CDR2 sequences are SGHNT and YYREEE (reference sequence). The CDR3 nucleotides are TGTGCCAGCAGCACCGGGACTAGCGGGGGGGCCTACGAGCAGTACTTC. The encoded protein is CASSTGTSGGAYEQYF. Full variable domain (missing parts from reference TRBV5-4 and TRBJ2-7): ETGVTQSPTHLIKTRGQQVTLRCSSQSGHNTVSWYQQALGQGPQFIFQYYREEENGRGNFPPRFSGLQFPNYSSELNVNALELDDSALYLCASSTGTSGGAYEQYFGPGTRLTVT.

The V gene is TRBV18, the J gene TRBJ2-7, with D possibly being TRBD2 (5 bases). Germline V CDR1 and CDR2: KGHSH, LQKENI. V was cut by 3 bases and J by 4 bases, with 7 bases left in between. CDR3 length: 12 residues. CDR3 protein: CASSPRGYEQYF. CDR3 in DNA: TGTGCCAGCTCACCTCGGGGATACGAGCAGTACTTC.

The chain recombines TRBV6-5 with TRBJ2-3, with 9 nucleotides matching TRBD1. Germline CDR1 reads MNHEY; CDR2 reads SVGAGI. The CDR3 has 16 residues. Losses at the gene ends were 0 bases for V and 4 bases for J; bases not matched to a gene: 5. As DNA, the CDR3 is TGTGCCAGCAGTTACTCGGACAGGGGAGCCGCAGATACGCAGTATTTT. As protein: CASSYSDRGAADTQYF.

The chain links TRBV19 to TRBJ1-5; 7 bases map to TRBD1. The CDR3 is made up of 16 amino acids. The trim removed 5 bases at V and 2 bases at J, leaving 9 bases unmatched. Germline loops: CDR1 LNHDA, CDR2 SQIVND (reference sequence). The chain's CDR3 is CASSLSGTARNQPQHF. CDR3 coding DNA: TGTGCCAGTAGTCTTTCCGGGACAGCGCGCAATCAGCCCCAGCATTTT.

The CDR3 reads CASSIDRDYNEQFF. The CDR3, as DNA: TGTGCCAGTAGTATAGATCGGGACTACAATGAGCAGTTCTTC. V gene TRBV19 combines with J gene TRBJ2-1; TRBD2 might be the D (5 bases). The CDR3 totals 14 residues. V was shortened by 0 bases and J by 3 bases, with 6 bases between the two germline ends. The germline V gene has CDR1 LNHDA and CDR2 SQIVND (reference sequence).

The V gene is TRBV5-1, the J gene TRBJ2-5; 9 nucleotides line up with TRBD1. CDR3 length: 18 residues. Germline-derived CDR1 and CDR2 are SGHRS and YFSETQ. The junction had 10 bases not matched to a gene; V was cut back by 1 base and J by 0 bases. For the CDR3, the DNA is TGCGCCAGCAGCTTGAGGGGACAGGGAATACGGTACCAAGAGACCCAGTACTTC. This encodes CASSLRGQGIRYQETQYF.

By sample share, this clone is medium-sized. The chain employs TRBV3-1 (or the pseudogene TRBV3-2) and TRBJ1-2; D is unclear. The CDR3 sequence is 13 residues long. CDR1 and CDR2 from the germline V gene are LGHDT and YNNKEL (reference sequence). The V end lost 0 bases, the J end lost 7 bases, and 9 bases lay between the germline ends. CDR3 sequence (DNA): TGTGCCAGCAGCCAAGATGCGGGGTTTGGCTACACCTTC. This sequence encodes CASSQDAGFGYTF.

CDR3 DNA sequence: TGTGCCACTTCTGAAGCTTTCTTT. It codes for CATSEAFF. The gene calls are TRBV7-9 and TRBJ1-1, with D unresolved. Trimming removed 10 bases from V and 6 bases from J, with 3 bases in between. The CDR3 is 8 residues long. Germline V gives CDR1 SEHNR, CDR2 FQNEAQ (reference sequence).

The chain employs TRBV7-9 and TRBJ2-3; D is ambiguous. The CDR3 totals 14 residues. V lost 6 bases and J 0 bases, leaving 10 bases between the germline ends. Germline V CDR1 and CDR2: SEHNR, FQNEAQ (reference sequence). CDR3 region: CASRLLTSTDTQYF. The CDR3 DNA sequence: TGTGCCAGCAGACTTCTGACTAGCACAGATACGCAGTATTTT.

This rearrangement joins TRBV7-3 to TRBJ2-3, with TRBD1 identical over 9 bases. CDR3 length equals 16 residues. With V trimmed by 5 bases and J by 2 bases, 8 bases remained unmatched. The germline V gene encodes CDR1 SGHTA and CDR2 FQGTGA. This CDR3 reads CASSLRGQGYTDTQYF. The CDR3 bases are TGTGCCAGCAGCCTTCGGGGACAGGGATACACAGATACGCAGTATTTT.

A few counts support this clone. The chain links TRBV18 to TRBJ2-7, with D perhaps matching TRBD2 (8 bases). The CDR3 loop spans 15 amino acids. Germline CDR1 KGHSH, CDR2 LQKENI. The ends were cut back, 0 bases at V and 7 bases at J, with 16 bases in the middle. The CDR3 region is CASSPPTGPGGEQYF. For the CDR3, the DNA is TGTGCCAGCTCACCACCGACAGGGCCGGGGGGGGAGCAGTACTTC.

This clone was seen many times. V gene TRBV25-1 combines with J gene TRBJ1-5; the D gene is possibly TRBD1 (6 bases). Trimming removed 4 bases at V and 4 bases at J, with 14 bases between. CDR3 length: 15 amino acids. Germline CDR1 MGHDK, CDR2 SYGVNS. The CDR3, as DNA: TGTGCCAGCAGTGCCACCGGGACACCGAATCAGCCCCAGCATTTT. Its translation is CASSATGTPNQPQHF.

The J gene is TRBJ2-7, the V gene TRBV3-1 (or the pseudogene TRBV3-2); a possible D gene is TRBD2 (5 bases). V gave up 0 bases and J gave up 1 base, with 7 bases separating them. The CDR3 sequence is 14 residues long. CDR1 is LGHDT, CDR2 YNNKEL, per germline (reference sequence). CDR3 bases: TGTGCCAGCAGCCAAGACGGGGAATCCTACGAGCAGTACTTC. Translated: CASSQDGESYEQYF.

The J gene is TRBJ1-2, the V gene TRBV27, with D uncertain. The CDR3 is 15 residues long. Looked up from germline, CDR1 is MNHEY and CDR2 is SMNVEV (reference sequence). V was pared by 6 bases and J by 2 bases, with 16 bases between. Here the CDR3 DNA reads TGTGCCAGCAGCTCCCGGGTGGCGCCGAACTATGGCTACACCTTC. It specifies CASSSRVAPNYGYTF.

The genes are TRBV5-1 and TRBJ2-3; 8 bases are a match to TRBD2. The CDR3 covers 17 residues. The V segment lost 4 bases and the J segment 2 bases; nucleotides outside the gene matches: 12. Germline V CDR1 and CDR2: SGHRS, YFSETQ. The CDR3 DNA reads as TGCGCCAGCAGCCCGAGCGGGGGTCCCGACCTCACAGATACGCAGTATTTT. Translation gives CASSPSGGPDLTDTQYF.

This clone was found once. The chain couples TRBV6-5 to TRBJ1-1; D might be TRBD1 (5 bases). Germline V CDR1 and CDR2: MNHEY, SVGAGI. V lost 6 bases to trimming and J lost 1 base, with 12 bases between them. The CDR3 runs to 14 residues. In nucleotides, the CDR3 is TGTGCCAGCAGACCCGGGGGAAGGAACACTGAAGCTTTCTTT. It is translated as CASRPGGRNTEAFF.

This clone was recorded a few times. The CDR3 reads CASSPLAALNEQFF. The CDR3 nucleotides read TGTGCCAGCAGTCCGTTGGCGGCACTCAATGAGCAGTTCTTC. The chain is built from TRBV6-6 and TRBJ2-1, with D unresolved. The V end was cut by 5 bases, the J end by 6 bases, with 14 bases between. CDR3 length: 14 residues. Germline CDR1 and CDR2: MNHNY and SVGAGI (reference sequence).

This chain uses TRBV5-6 with TRBJ1-2; D remains unclear. This CDR3 has 11 residues. Trimming stripped 2 bases from V and 4 bases from J, with 3 bases between. Germline V gene data show CDR1 as SGHDT and CDR2 as YYEEEE. CDR3 DNA: TGTGCCAGCAGCTTCCGCTATGGCTACACCTTC. It codes for CASSFRYGYTF.

J is TRBJ1-4 and V is TRBV19, with 8 bases lining up with TRBD1. CDR1 LNHDA and CDR2 SQIVND come from the germline V gene (reference sequence). The CDR3 loop spans 15 amino acids. V lost 6 bases to trimming and J lost 3 bases; unmatched junction nucleotides: 6. The CDR3 nucleotides read TGTGCCAGTAGAGTCCGGACAGGGCCTAATGAAAAACTGTTTTTT. Translation: CASRVRTGPNEKLFF. Filled out from reference TRBV19 and TRBJ1-4, the complete variable domain reads DGGITQSPKYLFRKEGQNVTLSCEQNLNHDAMYWYRQDPGQGLRLIYYSQIVNDFQKGDIAEGYSVSREKKESFPLTVTSAQKNPTAFYLCASRVRTGPNEKLFFGSGTQLSVL.

V and J are TRBV7-9 and TRBJ1-6; 12 bases fit TRBD1. CDR1 is SEHNR, CDR2 FQNEAQ, per germline (reference sequence). This CDR3 comprises 15 residues. V lost 5 bases, J lost 9 bases, and 5 bases stayed unmatched. The CDR3 nucleotides are TGTGCCAGCAGCGGGGACAGGGGGCGCGGTTCACCCCTCCACTTT. Protein sequence: CASSGDRGRGSPLHF.

The genes are TRBV28 and TRBJ1-2, with 9 nucleotides matching TRBD1. The ends lost 2 bases at V and 3 bases at J; junction bases unmatched: 4. CDR1 is MDHEN and CDR2 is SYDVKM in the germline V gene. This CDR3 has 15 amino acids. The CDR3 DNA reads TGTGCCAGCAGTTTAAGACAGGGGGGGCACTATGGCTACACCTTC. Encoded protein: CASSLRQGGHYGYTF.

J is TRBJ1-5 and V is TRBV19; 11 bases fit TRBD1. The V segment lost 6 bases and the J segment 6 bases; nucleotides outside the gene matches: 4. CDR1 LNHDA and CDR2 SQIVND come from the germline V gene (reference sequence). The CDR3 loop spans 14 amino acids. The CDR3 spells CASRDRGPGQPQHF. Here the CDR3 DNA reads TGTGCCAGTAGGGACAGGGGGCCGGGTCAGCCCCAGCATTTT.